The 26 T cell receptor beta chains presented below share a single source sample, sequenced in a study of T cell repertoires in cytomegalovirus infection. What these receptors recognize is not known. Using its own MiXCR run on the reads, TCRdb lists one record per CDR3 protein. Here the sample spans under 500,000 distinct CDR3 sequences, approximately 40% being singletons. The sequencing used cultured PBMCs, collected from culture after CMV antigen stimulation. The receptors were gathered from a human donor in good health (CMV status not recorded). Some clones in this sample may be carry-over from other donors' samples.

The chain links TRBV6-2 or TRBV6-3 to TRBJ2-7; possible D gene TRBD2, 5 bases. This CDR3 has 12 residues. Between the trimmed V and J ends, which lost 2 bases and 6 bases, there was a span of 8 bases. Germline V gene data show CDR1 as MNHEY and CDR2 as SVGEGT. CDR3 protein: CASSYGAGEQYF. CDR3 DNA: TGTGCCAGCAGTTACGGTGCGGGCGAGCAGTACTTC.

The gene calls are TRBV6-2 or TRBV6-3 and TRBJ2-7, with 10 bases aligning to TRBD2. V was pared by 6 bases and J by 2 bases, with 7 bases of the junction left unmatched. The CDR3 contains 15 residues. The germline V gene has CDR1 MNHEY and CDR2 SVGEGT. Written as DNA, the CDR3 is TGTGCCAGCAGGCCTAGCGGGAGATCCCCCTACGAGCAGTACTTC. Encoded protein: CASRPSGRSPYEQYF.

The rearrangement uses TRBV11-2 and TRBJ2-7, with D uncertain. The length of the CDR3 is 12 residues. Between the trimmed V and J ends, which lost 1 base and 5 bases, there was a span of 6 bases. Germline V gives CDR1 SGHAT, CDR2 FQNNGV. The CDR3 region is CASSLVIHEQYF. DNA for the CDR3: TGTGCCAGCAGCTTAGTGATCCACGAGCAGTACTTC. Together with reference TRBV11-2 and TRBJ2-7, the CDR3 gives the full variable domain: EAGVAQSPRYKIIEKRQSVAFWCNPISGHATLYWYQQILGQGPKLLIQFQNNGVVDDSQLPKDRFSAERLKGVDSTLKIQPAKLEDSAVYLCASSLVIHEQYFGPGTRLTVT.

The chain carries TRBV7-2 and TRBJ2-1; D possibly corresponds to TRBD2 (6 bases). Germline V gives CDR1 SGHTA, CDR2 FQGNSA. This CDR3 has 17 residues. V shed 1 base and J shed 4 bases, with 17 bases lying between them. As DNA, the CDR3 is TGTGCCAGCAGCTTAGTTCAGGGTCGGCTAGCGTACAATGAGCAGTTCTTC. Its protein is CASSLVQGRLAYNEQFF.

The chain recombines TRBV6-1 with TRBJ2-1; tentatively, D is TRBD1 or TRBD2 (5 bases each). The CDR3 spans 18 residues. The germline V gene encodes CDR1 MNHNS and CDR2 SASEGT. V shed 8 bases and J shed 0 bases, with 23 bases lying between them. CDR3 loop: CASHSLGAGVSSYNEQFF. The CDR3 DNA is TGTGCCAGCCACTCGTTAGGGGCCGGGGTCAGCTCCTACAATGAGCAGTTCTTC.

The chain joins TRBV7-2 to TRBJ2-3; tentatively, D is TRBD1 (5 bases). Germline V gives CDR1 SGHTA, CDR2 FQGNSA. Trimming cost V 6 bases and J 5 bases, with 12 bases left between them. The length of the CDR3 is 13 residues. The CDR3 protein is CASSRSGLDTQYF. The CDR3 nucleotides read TGTGCCAGCAGTCGATCAGGGTTAGATACGCAGTATTTT.

As for this clonotype: A junction boundary mismatches the germline segment, possibly from a read error. This chain joins TRBV6-2 or TRBV6-3 and TRBJ2-3, with 9 positions matching TRBD1. Germline V gene lookup returns CDR1 MNHEY and CDR2 SVGEGT. There are 15 residues in the CDR3. CDR3 nucleotides: TGTGCCAGCAGAGCGTCCGGGACAGGGACAGATACGCACTATTTT. Translating gives CASRASGTGTDTHYF.

This chain links TRBV6-5 with TRBJ2-3; D is unresolved. The CDR3 runs 13 residues. V was trimmed by 6 bases and J by 1 base, leaving 8 bases between them. Looked up from germline, CDR1 is MNHEY and CDR2 is SVGAGI. CDR3 sequence: CASSTWGTDTQYF. DNA for the CDR3: TGTGCCAGCAGCACATGGGGCACAGATACGCAGTATTTT.

There are a few counts of this clonotype. The chain combines TRBV19 with TRBJ1-1; D is unclear. V lost 6 bases and J lost 5, with 19 bases in between. CDR1 and CDR2 (germline): LNHDA, SQIVND (reference sequence). CDR3 size: 15 residues. The CDR3 DNA reads as TGTGCCAGTAGCCAGATAATGATAACGTTGACTGAAGCTTTCTTT. This encodes CASSQIMITLTEAFF.

The chain is built from TRBV6-1 and TRBJ2-7; D possibly matches TRBD1 or TRBD2 (5 bases each). CDR1 is MNHNS, CDR2 SASEGT, per germline. This CDR3 is 14 amino acids long. CDR3 loop: CALAPTGSPYEQYF. CDR3 DNA sequence: TGTGCTCTAGCCCCAACAGGTTCCCCCTACGAGCAGTACTTC.

For this clonotype: A read error is possible here, since a much larger clone lies one base away. V gene TRBV7-6 combines with J gene TRBJ2-5; no firm D call. This CDR3 comprises 11 residues. With 7 bases removed from V and 4 bases from J, the gap between germline ends came to 7 bases. CDR1 is SGHVS and CDR2 is FNYEAQ in the germline V gene. The CDR3 loop reads CASIFSETQYF. CDR3 bases: TGTGCCAGCATCTTTTCAGAGACCCAGTACTTC.

The chain is built from TRBV27 and TRBJ2-1, with a possible D match to TRBD2 (6 bases). Trimming shortened V by 5 bases and J by 4 bases, and 18 bases separated the two germline ends. Germline V gene lookup returns CDR1 MNHEY and CDR2 SMNVEV (reference sequence). The CDR3 loop spans 16 amino acids. The CDR3 sequence: CASSSPGLRNYNEQFF. The CDR3 nucleotides read TGTGCCAGCAGTAGCCCGGGACTTCGAAATTACAATGAGCAGTTCTTC.

This clonotype was seen only once. The chain is built from TRBV15 and TRBJ2-5; D might be TRBD1 (6 bases). The germline CDR1 and CDR2 sequences are LNHNV and YYDKDF (reference sequence). Trimming took off 6 bases at V and 2 bases at J, with 10 bases between the two ends. This CDR3 is built from 13 residues. CDR3 DNA sequence: TGTGCCACCAGGAAGGACAGTCAAGAGACCCAGTACTTC. Residues: CATRKDSQETQYF. Combining the CDR3 with reference TRBV15 and TRBJ2-5 gives the whole variable domain DAMVIQNPRYQVTQFGKPVTLSCSQTLNHNVMYWYQQKSSQAPKLLFHYYDKDFNNEADTPDNFQSRRPNTSFCFLDIRSPGLGDTAMYLCATRKDSQETQYFGPGTRLLVL.

The rearrangement links TRBV12-3 or TRBV12-4 to TRBJ2-5, with 7 bases lining up with TRBD2. The CDR3 contains 13 residues. V gave up 8 bases and J gave up 4 bases; unmatched junction bases: 7. The CDR3 sequence is CASRTRVPETQYF. The CDR3 coding sequence is TGTGCCAGCCGGACTAGGGTCCCAGAGACCCAGTACTTC.

This clonotype was counted a few times. CDR3 amino acids: CASSRQQADQPQHF. Written as DNA, the CDR3 is TGTGCCAGCAGCCGACAACAAGCGGATCAGCCCCAGCATTTT. The rearrangement joins TRBV7-8 to TRBJ1-5; D is unclear. This CDR3 is 14 amino acids long. V was cut by 5 bases and J by 5 bases, with 13 bases left in between. Germline loops: CDR1 SGHVS, CDR2 FQNEAQ.

The chain uses TRBV3-1 and TRBJ2-5, with a possible D match to TRBD2 (5 bases). The CDR3 extends over 13 amino acids. From germline, CDR1 is LGHDT and CDR2 YNNKEL (reference sequence). V was pared by 2 bases and J by 2 bases, with 6 bases between. CDR3 amino acids: CASSQWRQETQYF. The CDR3 nucleotides are TGTGCCAGCAGCCAATGGAGGCAAGAGACCCAGTACTTC.

This chain links TRBV20-1 with TRBJ2-5; D uncertain. Trimming stripped 0 bases from V and 1 base from J, with 9 bases between. The CDR3 consists of 14 residues. Per germline, CDR1 DFQATT and CDR2 SNEGSKA (reference sequence). CDR3 residues: CSARDRAAQETQYF. The CDR3 nucleotides read TGCAGTGCTAGAGATAGGGCAGCCCAAGAGACCCAGTACTTC.

The chain uses TRBV12-5 and TRBJ2-7; D is tentatively TRBD1 or TRBD2 (5 bases each). Germline CDR1 reads LGHNT; CDR2 reads FRNRAP. V lost 2 bases to trimming and J lost 3 bases, with 14 bases between them. CDR3 length equals 15 residues. The CDR3 sequence is CASGLILGRSYEQYF. Written as DNA, the CDR3 is TGTGCTAGTGGTTTGATTCTGGGACGGAGCTACGAGCAGTACTTC.

V gene TRBV6-4 combines with J gene TRBJ1-6; D possibly corresponds to TRBD1 (5 bases). Trimming stripped 6 bases from V and 5 bases from J, with 11 bases between. The CDR3 runs to 14 residues. The germline V gene has CDR1 MRHNA and CDR2 SNTAGT. CDR3 protein: CASRRDGHNSPLHF. CDR3 DNA sequence: TGTGCCAGCAGGCGGGACGGGCATAATTCACCCCTCCACTTT.

In its sample, this clonotype was seen a few times. The CDR3 loop reads CASSLGPEGRPQHF. Written as DNA, the CDR3 is TGTGCCAGCAGCTTAGGCCCAGAAGGGAGGCCCCAGCATTTT. V gene TRBV7-2 combines with J gene TRBJ1-5; no reliable D call. The CDR3 is 14 amino acids. CDR1 SGHTA and CDR2 FQGNSA come from the germline V gene. V was clipped by 1 base and J by 9 bases, with 13 bases between them.

V gene TRBV6-8 combines with J gene TRBJ2-1, with 7 bases fitting TRBD2. The CDR3 extends over 15 amino acids. V gave up 0 bases and J gave up 5 bases; unmatched junction bases: 4. From germline, CDR1 is MNHGY and CDR2 SAAAGT. The CDR3 DNA is TGTGCCAGCAGTTACTCGAGCCTAGCGGACAATGAGCAGTTCTTC. Amino acids: CASSYSSLADNEQFF.

For this clonotype: Sequence at one end of the junction differs from germline and may be a read error. The V gene is TRBV2, the J gene TRBJ2-5; possibly TRBD1 or TRBD2 for D (5 bases each). CDR1 and CDR2 (germline): SNHLY, FYNNEI. This CDR3 is built from 12 residues. The chain's CDR3 is CASDRGQATQYF. The CDR3 DNA reads TGTGCCAGCGACCGGGGCCAAGCGACCCAGTACTTC. Drawing the rest from reference TRBV2 and TRBJ2-5, the complete variable domain is EPEVTQTPSHQVTQMGQEVILRCVPISNHLYFYWYRQILGQKVEFLVSFYNNEISEKSEIFDDQFSVERPDGSNFTLKIRSTKLEDSAMYFCASDRGQATQYFGPGTRLLVL.

This sequence joins TRBV7-2 and TRBJ1-1; no firm D call. CDR1 and CDR2 (germline): SGHTA, FQGNSA. This CDR3 spans 14 amino acids. Trimming left V 7 bases short and J 1 base short, with 13 bases between. The CDR3 DNA is TGTGCCAGCATCTTGAGACTGGGGAACACTGAAGCTTTCTTT. This sequence encodes CASILRLGNTEAFF.

The chain is built from TRBV28 and TRBJ2-5; D possibly corresponds to TRBD2 (6 bases). Germline V gene sequence: CDR1 MDHEN, CDR2 SYDVKM. This CDR3 is 12 amino acids long. The V end lost 8 bases, the J end lost 3 bases, and 10 bases lay between the germline ends. CDR3 sequence reads: CASGWGEETQYF. The CDR3 nucleotides are TGTGCCAGCGGGTGGGGGGAAGAGACCCAGTACTTC.

The V gene is TRBV20-1, the J gene TRBJ2-4, with 7 bases lining up with TRBD1. J was trimmed by 3 bases and V by 3 bases; bases with no gene match: 11. Germline lookup yields CDR1 DFQATT and CDR2 SNEGSKA (reference sequence). This CDR3 comprises 16 residues. CDR3 DNA sequence: TGCAGTGCTAGGGCTAGACAGGGCGTGGGCAAAAACATTCAGTACTTC. It encodes CSARARQGVGKNIQYF.

The V call is TRBV15, the J call TRBJ1-5; 7 bases map to TRBD1. The CDR3 extends over 17 amino acids. Germline CDR1 and CDR2: LNHNV and YYDKDF (reference sequence). V shed 5 bases and J 4 bases; nucleotides not matched to a gene: 14. The DNA for the CDR3 is TGTGCCACCAGCGCGGGGCAGGGGGAAGATGGTAATCAGCCCCAGCATTTT. This encodes CATSAGQGEDGNQPQHF.